What follows describes a single T cell receptor beta chain. The record originates from a study of blood T cell repertoires in COVID-19. Study in general: Samples representing acute and convalescent COVID-19 were sourced from the United States, Italy and Spain. T cells, B-cell-depleted T cells, or PBMCs supplied cDNA or gDNA.

The CDR3 totals 17 residues. The germline V and J ends were trimmed by 4 bases and 1 base, with 19 bases remaining between them. Germline values: CDR1 MNHNS, CDR2 SASEGT. As processed by the authors: Estimated nucleated cell counts came from reference gene primer amplification. Generated by immunoSEQ multiplex PCR, the TCRdb table keeps only in-frame clones and is missing some. That table furnishes V, J and clone size, whereas the DNA furnished D and trimming. The sample records hundreds of thousands of clones, around 86% being singletons. The material sequenced was peripheral blood. V is TRBV6-1 and J is TRBJ1-1; D is possibly TRBD1 (5 bases). This TCR was sampled from a man between 65 and 80 years old with acute or convalescent COVID-19. The CDR3, as DNA: TGTGCCAGCAGTGCCTCATTACGTCAGGGTCGGAACACTGAAGCTTTCTTT. Translated, it gives CASSASLRQGRNTEAFF.